These T cell receptor beta chains were read from a single sample in a study of shared clonotypes between healthy human individuals. TCRdb's copy holds only in-frame clones and misses some; the assay was immunoSEQ multiplex PCR. The table has about 2.1 million clones, 93% seen once. Sequencing used naive CD8+ T cells from PBMCs. The receptor set was obtained from a man between 18 and 29 years old in good health. Some clones in this sample may be carry-over from other donors' samples. Each CDR3 is given with its conserved first and last residue. A D gene is named only where the DNA matches it firmly. Clone sizes are given selectively: once, few, many, or a class where the clone is expanded.

j_call v_call d_call clone_size cdr3_aa cdr3_nt
TRBJ2-7 TRBV2 TRBD1 once CASSEDRDREETSYEQYF TGTGCCAGCAGTGAGGACCGGGACAGGGAGGAGACCTCCTACGAGCAGTACTTC
TRBJ2-7 TRBV19 . . CASSIARGISYEQYF TGTGCCAGTAGTATAGCCCGAGGGATCTCCTACGAGCAGTACTTC
TRBJ1-5 TRBV6-1 . few CASRTTGKSQPQHF TGTGCCAGCAGGACGACAGGTAAGAGTCAGCCCCAGCATTTT
TRBJ2-3 TRBV27 TRBD2 . CASEGGTDTQYF TGTGCCAGCGAGGGAGGGACAGATACGCAGTATTTT
TRBJ2-6 TRBV2 . . CASRQPRSSGANVLTF TGTGCCAGCAGACAGCCCCGGAGCTCTGGGGCCAACGTCCTGACTTTC
TRBJ2-7 TRBV2 . . CASSEALQQYF TGTGCCAGCAGTGAAGCGCTTCAGCAGTACTTC
TRBJ2-1 TRBV4-1 . . CASSRQESTEPDYNEQFF TGCGCCAGCAGCCGTCAGGAATCAACCGAACCTGACTACAATGAGCAGTTCTTC
TRBJ2-1 TRBV6-1 . . CASRRDSYSYNEQFF TGTGCCAGCAGGCGGGACAGCTACTCCTACAATGAGCAGTTCTTC
TRBJ1-4 TRBV10-3 TRBD1 . CAISESGTVSEKLFF TGTGCCATCAGTGAGTCCGGGACAGTCTCCGAAAAACTGTTTTTT
TRBJ2-1 TRBV9 . once CASSYGNEQFF TGTGCCAGCAGCTATGGTAATGAGCAGTTCTTC
TRBJ1-1 TRBV27 . . CASSIGRYTEAFF TGTGCCAGCAGTATCGGACGGTACACTGAAGCTTTCTTT
TRBJ1-2 TRBV9 . . CASSVRSELDGYTF TGTGCCAGCAGCGTAAGGTCCGAGCTAGATGGCTACACCTTC
TRBJ2-5 TRBV11-2 . . CASSFNVGEETQYF TGTGCCAGCAGCTTTAATGTGGGAGAAGAGACCCAGTACTTC
TRBJ1-2 TRBV4-1 TRBD1 . CASSQGPGTVNYGYTF TGCGCCAGCAGCCAAGGTCCCGGGACAGTTAACTATGGCTACACCTTC
TRBJ2-3 TRBV7-9 TRBD2 . CASSSSGRSDTQYF TGTGCCAGCAGCTCTAGCGGGAGGTCAGATACGCAGTATTTT
TRBJ1-2 TRBV29-1 . . CSVLGMPHGYTF TGCAGCGTTTTAGGGATGCCGCATGGCTACACCTTC
TRBJ2-1 TRBV11-1 TRBD1 . CASSSRDRDYNEQFF TGTGCCAGCAGCTCCCGGGACAGGGACTACAATGAGCAGTTCTTC
TRBJ2-4 TRBV28 . . CASSFRAGKNIQYF TGTGCCAGCAGTTTCAGGGCTGGCAAAAACATTCAGTACTTC
TRBJ1-5 TRBV19 . . CASSPNKGLVNQPQHF TGTGCCAGTAGCCCCAACAAAGGACTGGTCAATCAGCCCCAGCATTTT
TRBJ1-1 TRBV6-5 . . CASSPDGNTEAFF TGTGCCAGCAGCCCCGACGGGAACACTGAAGCTTTCTTT
TRBJ2-7 TRBV7-9 . . CASSLAPEGIYEQYF TGTGCCAGCAGCTTAGCGCCTGAGGGGATATACGAGCAGTACTTC
TRBJ1-1 TRBV11-1 TRBD1 . CASAWTGPNTEAFF TGTGCCAGCGCATGGACAGGCCCGAACACTGAAGCTTTCTTT
TRBJ2-7 TRBV5-1 TRBD2 . CASSLSGDEQYF TGCGCCAGCAGCTTGAGCGGGGACGAGCAGTACTTC
TRBJ2-7 TRBV11-2 . once CASSLAGTSYEQYF TGTGCCAGCAGCTTGGCCGGGACAAGCTACGAGCAGTACTTC
TRBJ1-3 TRBV13 . . CASSRRDLSGNTIYF TGTGCCAGCAGCCGGCGGGACCTCTCTGGAAACACCATATATTTT
TRBJ2-7 TRBV27 . . CASSLSGSYEQYF TGTGCCAGCAGTTTATCGGGTTCCTACGAGCAGTACTTC
TRBJ2-7 TRBV6-1 . . CASSYSGEAYEQYF TGTGCCAGCAGCTATTCGGGGGAGGCCTACGAGCAGTACTTC
TRBJ1-2 TRBV7-9 TRBD1 once CASSRGTGNIDGYTF TGTGCCAGCAGCCGAGGGACAGGGAATATTGATGGCTACACCTTC
TRBJ2-7 TRBV28 . . CASSLSLSGDGYYEQYF TGTGCCAGCAGTTTAAGTCTTTCGGGGGATGGCTATTACGAGCAGTACTTC
TRBJ1-4 TRBV27 TRBD1 . CASSLRQGREKLFF TGTGCCAGCAGTTTAAGACAGGGAAGGGAAAAACTGTTTTTT
TRBJ2-7 TRBV4-1 . . CASSQDISARNLVYEQYF TGCGCCAGCAGCCAAGATATCAGTGCCAGAAACCTCGTCTACGAGCAGTACTTC
TRBJ2-3 TRBV15 TRBD2 . CATSPGLAVSTDTQYF TGTGCCACCAGCCCGGGACTAGCGGTTAGCACAGATACGCAGTATTTT
TRBJ1-5 TRBV14 . . CASSQEGQPQHF TGTGCCAGCAGCCAGGAGGGCCAGCCCCAGCATTTT
TRBJ2-3 TRBV11-2 TRBD2 . CASSLGLATQYF TGTGCCAGCAGCCTCGGACTAGCTACGCAGTATTTT
TRBJ2-1 TRBV2 TRBD2 . CASRLAGWVNEQFF TGTGCCAGCAGATTAGCGGGATGGGTCAATGAGCAGTTCTTC
TRBJ1-2 TRBV5-1 . . CASTPDGASNYGYTF TGCGCCAGCACTCCGGACGGGGCCTCGAACTATGGCTACACCTTC
TRBJ2-7 TRBV5-4 TRBD1 . CASSLPGQGAGEQYF TGTGCCAGCAGCTTGCCGGGACAGGGGGCGGGTGAGCAGTACTTC
TRBJ2-7 TRBV4-2 . . CASSHPSRRLASYEQYF TGTGCCAGCAGCCACCCCTCACGCAGGCTTGCATCCTACGAGCAGTACTTC
TRBJ1-1 TRBV15 . . CATSRAPLNTEAFF TGTGCCACCAGCAGAGCCCCCTTGAACACTGAAGCTTTCTTT
TRBJ2-2 TRBV7-9 . . CAGPRTGEAGELFF TGTGCCGGACCCAGGACGGGAGAGGCCGGGGAGCTGTTTTTT
TRBJ2-7 TRBV4-1 . . CASSQNYEQYF TGCGCCAGCAGTCAGAACTACGAGCAGTACTTC
TRBJ2-7 TRBV27 TRBD1 . CASSLRDRYEQYF TGTGCCAGCAGTTTACGGGACAGGTACGAGCAGTACTTC
TRBJ1-1 TRBV29-1 . once CSVDVGQGSFF .
TRBJ1-2 TRBV5-6 . . CASSLGNRFNYGYTF TGTGCCAGCAGCTTGGGAAACAGGTTTAACTATGGCTACACCTTC
TRBJ1-5 TRBV7-8 . . CASSLARNSNQPQHF TGTGCCAGCAGCTTAGCAAGGAATAGCAATCAGCCCCAGCATTTT
TRBJ1-1 TRBV30 TRBD1 . CAWNLRGSNTEAFF TGTGCCTGGAATCTCAGGGGGTCGAACACTGAAGCTTTCTTT
TRBJ1-2 TRBV4-3 . . CASSQGGSRTADNYGYTF TGCGCCAGCAGCCAAGGGGGATCGAGAACAGCGGATAACTATGGCTACACCTTC
TRBJ2-3 TRBV29-1 TRBD2 . CSVEEHTSGTSDTQYF TGCAGCGTTGAAGAGCACACTAGCGGGACCTCAGATACGCAGTATTTT
TRBJ2-3 TRBV30 TRBD2 . CAWSVRRRREGGDTQYF TGTGCCTGGAGTGTACGGAGGAGGCGGGAGGGCGGAGATACGCAGTATTTT
TRBJ2-7 TRBV7-3 TRBD2 . CASSLRRAASGVLEQYF TGTGCCAGCAGCCTTAGACGGGCGGCTAGCGGGGTTTTGGAGCAGTACTTC